The 19 T cell receptor beta chains reported below all come from one sample, sequenced in a study of CD8+ T cells in alopecia areata. Treatment given: oral pan-JAK inhibitor, 5-10 mg twice daily. Investigators isolated RNA and reverse transcribed it into cDNA to act as the sequencing template. TCRdb's copy holds only in-frame clones and misses some; the assay was immunoSEQ multiplex PCR. Here the sample spans 150,000 to 200,000 clones, under 60% being singletons. This specimen consisted of CD8+ T cells sorted from blood, obtained at week 24, from a patient treated with tofacitinib. Receptors originate from a human donor with alopecia areata.

This chain links TRBV9 with TRBJ2-2, with 9 bases aligning to TRBD1. Unmatched junction bases numbered 8, after V lost 2 bases and J lost 3 bases. The CDR3 sequence is 17 residues long. Germline V gene lookup returns CDR1 SGDLS and CDR2 YYNGEE. The CDR3 DNA follows: TGTGCCAGCAGCGTCCCACGGACAGGGGTGGACACCGGGGAGCTGTTTTTT. This codes for CASSVPRTGVDTGELFF.

A single count supports this clone. The chain uses TRBV12-5 and TRBJ2-2; a weak D match, TRBD1 (6 bases). Germline CDR1 is LGHNT and CDR2 is FRNRAP. Trimming left V 7 bases short and J 3 bases short, with 24 bases between. The CDR3 is made up of 18 amino acids. The CDR3 spells CASDHPPEQGEYTGELFF. CDR3 DNA sequence: TGTGCTAGTGATCACCCCCCGGAACAGGGCGAATACACCGGGGAGCTGTTTTTT.

The chain has TRBV29-1 and TRBJ1-2; TRBD1 matches 7 bases. The germline V gene encodes CDR1 SQVTM and CDR2 ANQGSEA. The CDR3 contains 12 residues. Trimming at V came to 4 bases and at J to 2 bases, leaving 1 base not matched to a gene. CDR3 loop: CSVAGQNYGYTF. The CDR3 DNA sequence: TGCAGCGTTGCGGGACAGAACTATGGCTACACCTTC.

The J gene is TRBJ1-4, the V gene TRBV6-6, with D uncertain. CDR1 MNHNY and CDR2 SVGAGI come from the germline V gene (reference sequence). The CDR3 length is 14 residues. The V and J ends lost 6 bases and 8 bases respectively, with 16 bases between them. CDR3: CASSPRLRGEKLFF. Here the CDR3 DNA reads TGTGCCAGCAGCCCACGGCTCCGAGGGGAAAAACTGTTTTTT.

V usage is TRBV9 and J usage is TRBJ2-1; TRBD2 agrees at 8 bases. V was pared by 0 bases and J by 7 bases, with 6 bases of the junction left unmatched. This CDR3 has 15 residues. Looked up from germline, CDR1 is SGDLS and CDR2 is YYNGEE. CDR3 nucleotide sequence: TGTGCCAGCAGCGTAGGGACTAGCCTGTTGAATGAGCAGTTCTTC. This translates into CASSVGTSLLNEQFF. Complete variable domain (other parts from reference TRBV9 and TRBJ2-1): DSGVTQTPKHLITATGQRVTLRCSPRSGDLSVYWYQQSLDQGLQFLIQYYNGEERAKGNILERFSAQQFPDLHSELNLSSLELGDSALYFCASSVGTSLLNEQFFGPGTRLTVL.

This chain connects TRBV5-6 to TRBJ1-5; 8 nucleotides line up with TRBD1. J gave up 7 bases and V 4 bases, and 7 bases lay outside the gene matches. The V gene's germline CDR1 is SGHDT and CDR2 YYEEEE. CDR3 size: 14 residues. CDR3 nucleotide sequence: TGTGCCAGCAGCCTAGGGACAGGAGGACAGCCCCAGCATTTT. It translates to CASSLGTGGQPQHF.

The gene calls are TRBV5-8 and TRBJ2-3, with a weak D call TRBD2 (5 bases). Germline V gene data show CDR1 as SGHTS and CDR2 as YDEGEE. The V and J ends lost 4 bases and 1 base respectively, with 16 bases between them. The CDR3 contains 16 residues. For the CDR3, the DNA is TGTGCCAGCAGCGGTTTCGGCAGGCGGGGCACAGATACGCAGTATTTT. Amino acid sequence: CASSGFGRRGTDTQYF.

The V call is TRBV27, the J call TRBJ2-7; 8 bases are a match to TRBD1. CDR1 is MNHEY and CDR2 is SMNVEV in the germline V gene (reference sequence). This CDR3 has 14 residues. V was pared by 3 bases and J by 2 bases, with 3 bases of the junction left unmatched. CDR3 residues: CASSLDRDTYEQYF. The CDR3 nucleotides are TGTGCCAGCAGTTTGGACAGGGACACCTACGAGCAGTACTTC.

Turning to this clone: The junction departs from germline at one end; a sequencing error may be responsible. This chain joins TRBV7-8 and TRBJ2-3; D might be TRBD2 (6 bases). This CDR3 has 14 amino acids. Germline V gene data show CDR1 as SGHVS and CDR2 as FQNEAQ. The CDR3 here is CATSGQGGTDTQYF. The CDR3 coding sequence is TGTGCCACCAGCGGGCAGGGCGGCACAGATACGCAGTATTTT.

A single count supports this clone. This chain uses TRBV14 with TRBJ2-5, with 9 bases fitting TRBD1. The CDR3 is made up of 17 amino acids. V was pared by 4 bases and J by 0 bases, with 9 bases of the junction left unmatched. Germline CDR1 reads SGHDN; CDR2 reads FVKESK. CDR3 nucleotide sequence: TGTGCCAGCAGCCCGACAACTTGGACAGGGGACCAAGAGACCCAGTACTTC. It specifies CASSPTTWTGDQETQYF. The variable domain in full, completed from reference TRBV14 and TRBJ2-5, reads EAGVTQFPSHSVIEKGQTVTLRCDPISGHDNLYWYRRVMGKEIKFLLHFVKESKQDESGMPNNRFLAERTGGTYSTLKVQPAELEDSGVYFCASSPTTWTGDQETQYFGPGTRLLVL.

This chain links TRBV4-1 with TRBJ1-4; D is uncertain. V was cut by 5 bases and J by 3 bases, with 10 bases left in between. Germline assignment: CDR1 MGHRA and CDR2 YSYEKL. This CDR3 has 14 amino acids. CDR3 protein: CASSIRRSNEKLFF. The CDR3, as DNA: TGCGCCAGCAGCATCCGCAGGTCTAATGAAAAACTGTTTTTT.

In its sample, this clone was seen many times. The chain carries TRBV4-2 and TRBJ2-2; possible D gene TRBD2, 5 bases. The CDR3 covers 16 residues. In germline, CDR1 is LGHNA, CDR2 YNFKEQ. Trimming pared 0 bases from V and 4 bases from J, leaving 12 bases between. DNA of the CDR3: TGTGCCAGCAGCCAAGATGGGTCCGGAGGCACCGGGGAGCTGTTTTTT. Translating gives CASSQDGSGGTGELFF.

This clone appeared a few times. This chain uses TRBV5-1 with TRBJ2-7; D is possibly TRBD2 (6 bases). This CDR3 region has 16 residues. Between the trimmed V and J ends, which lost 0 bases and 3 bases, there was a span of 16 bases. CDR1 and CDR2 (germline): SGHRS, YFSETQ. For the CDR3, the DNA is TGCGCCAGCAGCTTGGACGTCCGTGGCGGGAACTACGAGCAGTACTTC. Protein sequence: CASSLDVRGGNYEQYF.

The chain uses TRBV29-1 and TRBJ1-2, with D possibly being TRBD1 (6 bases). V gave up 6 bases and J gave up 4 bases, with 18 bases separating them. Germline V CDR1 and CDR2: SQVTM, ANQGSEA. The CDR3 is made up of 14 amino acids. As DNA, the CDR3 is TGCAGCGTACCCCCAAGAGGGGGGGGCTATGGCTACACCTTC. The encoded protein is CSVPPRGGGYGYTF.

The J gene is TRBJ2-1, the V gene TRBV6-5; 7 nucleotides align to TRBD1. V lost 5 bases and J lost 4; bases outside the gene matches: 5. This CDR3 comprises 14 residues. CDR1 and CDR2 from the germline V gene are MNHEY and SVGAGI. The CDR3, as DNA: TGTGCCAGCAGTGCGGACAGGATGTACAATGAGCAGTTCTTC. Translation: CASSADRMYNEQFF.

This clone came up many times. This chain joins TRBV7-7 and TRBJ2-2; the D is unclear. CDR1 SSHAT and CDR2 FNYEAQ come from the germline V gene (reference sequence). The CDR3 has 14 amino acids. V was clipped by 4 bases and J by 7 bases, with 13 bases between them. CDR3 loop: CASSSTHPDGELFF. CDR3 nucleotides: TGTGCCAGCAGCTCCACACATCCGGACGGGGAGCTGTTTTTT.

The chain uses TRBV7-9 and TRBJ1-2, with TRBD1 as a possible D gene (6 bases). This CDR3 region has 18 residues. Trimming removed 1 base at V and 4 bases at J, with 22 bases between. Germline loops: CDR1 SEHNR, CDR2 FQNEAQ (reference sequence). CDR3 region: CASSLGQGREPKSYGYTF. The DNA for the CDR3 is TGTGCCAGCAGCTTAGGGCAGGGGAGGGAGCCTAAAAGCTATGGCTACACCTTC.

The V and J genes are TRBV10-3 and TRBJ2-1, with a possible D match to TRBD1 (6 bases). Trimming took 2 bases from V and 5 from J, leaving 16 bases between them. The length of the CDR3 is 16 residues. CDR1 is ENHRY and CDR2 is SYGVKD in the germline V gene. The CDR3 bases are TGTGCCATCAGTGAGACTCCCCAGGCAGGGGACAATGAGCAGTTCTTC. This encodes CAISETPQAGDNEQFF.

J is TRBJ2-7 and V is TRBV5-1, with unresolved D. V lost 0 bases, J lost 10 bases, and 14 bases lay in between. The germline CDR1 and CDR2 sequences are SGHRS and YFSETQ. The CDR3 has 13 residues. The chain's CDR3 is CASSLVTRSEQYF. The DNA of the CDR3 is TGCGCCAGCAGCTTGGTAACCCGGTCAGAACAGTACTTC.